This T cell receptor beta chain was captured in a study of blood T cell repertoires in COVID-19. The data were produced by immunoSEQ multiplex PCR, yet TCRdb's version contains in-frame clones alone and is incomplete. The sample lists tens of thousands of clones, roughly three quarters occurring once. The CDR3 consists of 17 residues. Sequenced sample: peripheral blood. This TCR was recovered from a man between 65 and 85 years old with acute or convalescent COVID-19. The chain carries TRBV21-1 and TRBJ2-5; the table gives TRBD2 as D, unverified against the DNA. TRBV21-1 is noted as a pseudogene. In DNA form, the CDR3 reads TGTGCCAGCAGCAAATGGACTAGCGGGGGGTTTGTAGAGACCCAGTACTTC. Protein sequence: CASSKWTSGGFVETQYF.